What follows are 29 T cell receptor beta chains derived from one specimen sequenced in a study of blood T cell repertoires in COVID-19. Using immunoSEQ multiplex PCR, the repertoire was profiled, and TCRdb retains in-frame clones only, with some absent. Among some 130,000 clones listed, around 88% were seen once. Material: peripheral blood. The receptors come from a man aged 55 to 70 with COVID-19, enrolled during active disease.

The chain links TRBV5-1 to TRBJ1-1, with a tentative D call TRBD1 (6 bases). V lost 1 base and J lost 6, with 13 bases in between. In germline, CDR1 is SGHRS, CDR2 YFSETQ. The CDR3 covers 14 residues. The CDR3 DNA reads TGCGCCAGCAGCTTGACAGGGAGGGGGGCTGAAGCTTTCTTT. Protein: CASSLTGRGAEAFF.

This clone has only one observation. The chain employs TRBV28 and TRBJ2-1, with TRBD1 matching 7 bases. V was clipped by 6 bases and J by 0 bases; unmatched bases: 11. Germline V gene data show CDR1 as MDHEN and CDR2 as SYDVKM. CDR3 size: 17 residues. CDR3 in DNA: TGTGCCAGCAGGGCCCCCGGGACAGCCCGCTCCTACAATGAGCAGTTCTTC. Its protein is CASRAPGTARSYNEQFF.

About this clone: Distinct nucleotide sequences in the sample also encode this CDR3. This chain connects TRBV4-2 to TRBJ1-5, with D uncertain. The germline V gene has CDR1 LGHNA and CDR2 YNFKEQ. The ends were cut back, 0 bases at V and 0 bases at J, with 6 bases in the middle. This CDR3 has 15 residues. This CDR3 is CASSQDSGSNQPQHF. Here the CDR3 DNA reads TGTGCCAGCAGCCAAGATTCCGGTAGCAATCAGCCCCAGCATTTT.

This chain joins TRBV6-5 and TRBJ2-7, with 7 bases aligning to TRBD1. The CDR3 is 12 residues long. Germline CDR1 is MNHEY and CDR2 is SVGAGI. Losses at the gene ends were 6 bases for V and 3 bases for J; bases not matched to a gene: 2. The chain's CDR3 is CASRTGSYEQYF. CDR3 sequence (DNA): TGTGCCAGCAGGACAGGGAGCTACGAGCAGTACTTC.

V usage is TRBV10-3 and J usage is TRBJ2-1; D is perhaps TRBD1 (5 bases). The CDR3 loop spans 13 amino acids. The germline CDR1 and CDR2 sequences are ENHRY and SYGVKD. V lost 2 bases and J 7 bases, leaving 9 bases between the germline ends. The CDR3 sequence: CAISEDQGNEQFF. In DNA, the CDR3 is TGTGCCATCAGTGAGGATCAGGGAAATGAGCAGTTCTTC.

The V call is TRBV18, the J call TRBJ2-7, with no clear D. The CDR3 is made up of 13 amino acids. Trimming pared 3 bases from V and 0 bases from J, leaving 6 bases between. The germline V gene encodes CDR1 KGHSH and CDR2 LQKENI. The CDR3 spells CASSPPSSYEQYF. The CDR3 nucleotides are TGTGCCAGCTCACCCCCTAGCTCCTACGAGCAGTACTTC.

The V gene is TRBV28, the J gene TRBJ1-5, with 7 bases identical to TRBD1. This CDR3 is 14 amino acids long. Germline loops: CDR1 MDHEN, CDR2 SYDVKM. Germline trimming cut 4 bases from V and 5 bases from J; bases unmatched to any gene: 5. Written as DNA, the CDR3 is TGTGCCAGCAGTTCACAGGGGAACGATCAGCCCCAGCATTTT. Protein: CASSSQGNDQPQHF. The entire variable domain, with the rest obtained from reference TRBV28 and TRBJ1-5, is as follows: DVKVTQSSRYLVKRTGEKVFLECVQDMDHENMFWYRQDPGLGLRLIYFSYDVKMKEKGDIPEGYSVSREKKERFSLILESASTNQTSMYLCASSSQGNDQPQHFGDGTRLSIL.

The CDR3 DNA is TGTGCCAGCTCACCAGGGCAGATAATGAACACTGAAGCTTTCTTT. This translates into CASSPGQIMNTEAFF. The rearrangement uses TRBV18 and TRBJ1-1; no firm D call. The CDR3 sequence is 15 residues long. Germline V CDR1 and CDR2: KGHSH, LQKENI. V was clipped by 2 bases and J by 0 bases, with 10 bases between them.

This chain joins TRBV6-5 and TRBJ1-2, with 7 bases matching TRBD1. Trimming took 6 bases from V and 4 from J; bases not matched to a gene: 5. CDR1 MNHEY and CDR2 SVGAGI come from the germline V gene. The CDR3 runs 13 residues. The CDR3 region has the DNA TGTGCCAGCAGGGACTCAGGGGGCTATGGCTACACCTTC. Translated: CASRDSGGYGYTF.

CDR3 sequence reads: CASSENSGLSTDTQYF. Written as DNA, the CDR3 is TGTGCCAGCAGCGAAAATAGCGGTCTGAGCACAGATACGCAGTATTTT. The V gene is TRBV14, the J gene TRBJ2-3; a weak D match, TRBD2 (6 bases). V was trimmed by 5 bases and J by 0 bases, leaving 15 bases between them. The CDR3 is 16 amino acids. Germline V gene sequence: CDR1 SGHDN, CDR2 FVKESK.

CDR3 residues: CASSYRGGLYEQYF. CDR3 coding DNA: TGTGCCAGCAGTTATCGGGGGGGCCTGTACGAGCAGTACTTC. This chain connects TRBV27 to TRBJ2-7, with 8 bases matching TRBD2. The V gene end was trimmed by 4 bases and the J gene end by 4 bases; junction bases not matched to a gene: 6. CDR3 length equals 14 residues. Germline values: CDR1 MNHEY, CDR2 SMNVEV (reference sequence).

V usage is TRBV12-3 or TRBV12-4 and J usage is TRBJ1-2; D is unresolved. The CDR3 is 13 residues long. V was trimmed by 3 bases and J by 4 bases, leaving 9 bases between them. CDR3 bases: TGTGCCAGCAGTTTTGTCGCCAGCTATGGCTACACCTTC. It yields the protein CASSFVASYGYTF.

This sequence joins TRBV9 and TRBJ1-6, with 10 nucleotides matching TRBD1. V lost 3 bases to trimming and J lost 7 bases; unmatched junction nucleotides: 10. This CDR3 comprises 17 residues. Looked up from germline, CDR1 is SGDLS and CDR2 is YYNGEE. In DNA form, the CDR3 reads TGTGCCAGCAGCGAGGGGGACAGGGGCGGAGAGAATTCACCCCTCCACTTT. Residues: CASSEGDRGGENSPLHF.

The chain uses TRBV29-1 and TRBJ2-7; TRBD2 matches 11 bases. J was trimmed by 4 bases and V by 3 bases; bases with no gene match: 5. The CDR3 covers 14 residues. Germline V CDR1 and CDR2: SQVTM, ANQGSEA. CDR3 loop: CSVDVAGGPYEQYF. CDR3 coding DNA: TGCAGCGTTGATGTAGCGGGGGGGCCTTACGAGCAGTACTTC.

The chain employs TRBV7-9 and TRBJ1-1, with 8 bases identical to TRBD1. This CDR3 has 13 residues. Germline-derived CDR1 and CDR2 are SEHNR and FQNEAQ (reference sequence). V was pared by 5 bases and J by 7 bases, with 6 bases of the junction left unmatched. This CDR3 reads CASSNTRGLEAFF. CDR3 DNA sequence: TGTGCCAGCAGCAATACCAGGGGGCTTGAAGCTTTCTTT.

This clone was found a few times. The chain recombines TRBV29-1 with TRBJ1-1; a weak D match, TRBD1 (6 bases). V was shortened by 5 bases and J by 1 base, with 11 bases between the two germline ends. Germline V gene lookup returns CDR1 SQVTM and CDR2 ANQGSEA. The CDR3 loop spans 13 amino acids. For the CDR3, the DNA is TGCAGCGTTCAATCGACAGGGAACACTGAAGCTTTCTTT. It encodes CSVQSTGNTEAFF.

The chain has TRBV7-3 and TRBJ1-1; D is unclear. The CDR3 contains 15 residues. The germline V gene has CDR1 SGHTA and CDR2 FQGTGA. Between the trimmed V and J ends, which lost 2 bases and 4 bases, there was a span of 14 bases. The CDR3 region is CASSLGPPGSTEAFF. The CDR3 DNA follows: TGTGCCAGCAGCTTAGGACCTCCGGGGAGCACTGAAGCTTTCTTT. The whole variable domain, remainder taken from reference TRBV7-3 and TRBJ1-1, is GAGVSQTPSNKVTEKGKYVELRCDPISGHTALYWYRQSLGQGPEFLIYFQGTGAADDSGLPNDRFFAVRPEGSVSTLKIQRTERGDSAVYLCASSLGPPGSTEAFFGQGTRLTVV.

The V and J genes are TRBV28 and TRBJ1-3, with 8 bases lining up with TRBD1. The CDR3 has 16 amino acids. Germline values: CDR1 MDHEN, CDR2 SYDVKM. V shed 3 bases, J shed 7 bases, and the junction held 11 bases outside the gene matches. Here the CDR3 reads CASSFVGQGSGNTIYF. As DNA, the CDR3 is TGTGCCAGCAGTTTCGTAGGACAGGGATCGGGTAACACCATATATTTT. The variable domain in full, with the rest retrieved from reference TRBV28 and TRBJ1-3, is DVKVTQSSRYLVKRTGEKVFLECVQDMDHENMFWYRQDPGLGLRLIYFSYDVKMKEKGDIPEGYSVSREKKERFSLILESASTNQTSMYLCASSFVGQGSGNTIYFGEGSWLTVV.

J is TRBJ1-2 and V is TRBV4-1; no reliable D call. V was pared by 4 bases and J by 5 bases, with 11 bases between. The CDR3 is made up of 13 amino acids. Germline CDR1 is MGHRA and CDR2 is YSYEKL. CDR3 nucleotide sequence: TGCGCCAGCAGCCCCAGCGGAGAATATGGCTACACCTTC. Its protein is CASSPSGEYGYTF.

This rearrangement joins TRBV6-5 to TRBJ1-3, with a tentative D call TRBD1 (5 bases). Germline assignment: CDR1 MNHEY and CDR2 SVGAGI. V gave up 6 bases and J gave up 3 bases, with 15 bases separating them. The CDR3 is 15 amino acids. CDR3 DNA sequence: TGTGCCAGCAGACCCGGCGGGGCAGGTGGAAACACCATATATTTT. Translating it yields CASRPGGAGGNTIYF.

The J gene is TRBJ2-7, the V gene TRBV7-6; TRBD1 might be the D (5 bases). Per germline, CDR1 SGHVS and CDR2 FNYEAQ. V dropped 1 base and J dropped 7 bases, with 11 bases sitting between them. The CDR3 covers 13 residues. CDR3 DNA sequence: TGTGCCAGCAGCTTAGTAGGGGCCGAAGAGCAGTACTTC. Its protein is CASSLVGAEEQYF.

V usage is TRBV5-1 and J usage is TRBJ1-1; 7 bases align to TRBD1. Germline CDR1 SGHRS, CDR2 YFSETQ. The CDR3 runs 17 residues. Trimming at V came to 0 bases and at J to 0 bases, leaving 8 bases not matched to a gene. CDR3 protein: CASSLARGTLLNTEAFF. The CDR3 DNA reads TGCGCCAGCAGCTTGGCCAGGGGGACCCTTCTGAACACTGAAGCTTTCTTT.

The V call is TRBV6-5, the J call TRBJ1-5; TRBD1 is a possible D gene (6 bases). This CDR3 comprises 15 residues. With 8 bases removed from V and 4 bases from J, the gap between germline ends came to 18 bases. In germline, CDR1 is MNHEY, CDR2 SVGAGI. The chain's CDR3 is CASDYDRGQNQPQHF. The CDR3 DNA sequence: TGTGCCAGCGATTACGATCGGGGACAAAATCAGCCCCAGCATTTT.

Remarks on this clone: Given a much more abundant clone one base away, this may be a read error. In nucleotides, the CDR3 is TGTGCCAGCAGCTCGGACACTGAAGCTTTCTTT. Amino acid sequence: CASSSDTEAFF. The chain links TRBV7-9 to TRBJ1-1; unclear D gene. The V end was cut by 4 bases, the J end by 3 bases, with 3 bases between. The CDR3 is 11 amino acids. Germline CDR1 reads SEHNR; CDR2 reads FQNEAQ (reference sequence).

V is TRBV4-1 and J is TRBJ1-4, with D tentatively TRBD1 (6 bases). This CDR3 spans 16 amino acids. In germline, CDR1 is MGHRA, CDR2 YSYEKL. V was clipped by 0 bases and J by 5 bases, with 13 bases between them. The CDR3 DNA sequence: TGCGCCAGCAGCCAAGACCTGGGGGGGCGGAATGAAAAACTGTTTTTT. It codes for CASSQDLGGRNEKLFF.

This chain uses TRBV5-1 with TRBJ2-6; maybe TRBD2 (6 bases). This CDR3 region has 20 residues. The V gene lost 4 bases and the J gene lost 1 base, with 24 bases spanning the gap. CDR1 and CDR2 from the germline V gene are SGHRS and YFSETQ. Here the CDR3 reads CASSQSYSGDPLSGANVLTF. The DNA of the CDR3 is TGCGCCAGCAGCCAATCCTACTCGGGGGATCCCCTTTCTGGGGCCAACGTCCTGACTTTC.

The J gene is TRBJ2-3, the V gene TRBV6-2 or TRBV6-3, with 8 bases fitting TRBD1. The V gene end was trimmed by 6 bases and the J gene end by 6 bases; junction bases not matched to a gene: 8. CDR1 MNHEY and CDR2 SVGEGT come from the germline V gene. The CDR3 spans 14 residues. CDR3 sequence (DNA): TGTGCCAGCAGATACGACGGGACAGGCGATACGCAGTATTTT. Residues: CASRYDGTGDTQYF.

CDR3 nucleotide sequence: TGTGCCAGCAGCTTAGCGTTAGGGACAGAAGCTTTCTTT. This gives the protein CASSLALGTEAFF. The chain couples TRBV7-8 to TRBJ1-1; the D gene is possibly TRBD1 (6 bases). CDR3 length equals 13 residues. Germline lookup yields CDR1 SGHVS and CDR2 FQNEAQ. Trimming removed 0 bases at V and 8 bases at J, with 10 bases between.

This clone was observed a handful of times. CDR3 sequence reads: CASSRPQGGIPEAFF. CDR3 nucleotide sequence: TGCGCCAGCAGCCGTCCCCAAGGGGGAATCCCTGAAGCTTTCTTT. This chain uses TRBV4-1 with TRBJ1-1, with a weak D call TRBD1 (6 bases). Trimming took off 4 bases at V and 6 bases at J, with 18 bases between the two ends. Germline loops: CDR1 MGHRA, CDR2 YSYEKL. CDR3 length equals 15 residues.